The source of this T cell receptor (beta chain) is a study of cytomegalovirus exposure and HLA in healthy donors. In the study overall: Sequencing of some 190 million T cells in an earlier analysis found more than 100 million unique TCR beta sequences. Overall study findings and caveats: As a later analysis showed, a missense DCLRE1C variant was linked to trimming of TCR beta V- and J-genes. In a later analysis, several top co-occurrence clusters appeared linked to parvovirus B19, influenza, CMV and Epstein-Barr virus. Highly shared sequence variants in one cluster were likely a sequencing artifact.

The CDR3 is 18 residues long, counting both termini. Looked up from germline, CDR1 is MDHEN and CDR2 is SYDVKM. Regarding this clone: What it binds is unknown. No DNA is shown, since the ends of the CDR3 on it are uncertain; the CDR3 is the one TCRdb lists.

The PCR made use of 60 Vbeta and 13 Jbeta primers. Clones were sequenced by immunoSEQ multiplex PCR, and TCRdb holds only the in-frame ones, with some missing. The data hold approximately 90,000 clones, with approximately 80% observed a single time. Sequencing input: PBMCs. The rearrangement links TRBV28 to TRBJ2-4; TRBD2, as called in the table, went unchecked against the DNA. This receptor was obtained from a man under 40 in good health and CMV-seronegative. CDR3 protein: CASSSSVATSPVRNIQYF.